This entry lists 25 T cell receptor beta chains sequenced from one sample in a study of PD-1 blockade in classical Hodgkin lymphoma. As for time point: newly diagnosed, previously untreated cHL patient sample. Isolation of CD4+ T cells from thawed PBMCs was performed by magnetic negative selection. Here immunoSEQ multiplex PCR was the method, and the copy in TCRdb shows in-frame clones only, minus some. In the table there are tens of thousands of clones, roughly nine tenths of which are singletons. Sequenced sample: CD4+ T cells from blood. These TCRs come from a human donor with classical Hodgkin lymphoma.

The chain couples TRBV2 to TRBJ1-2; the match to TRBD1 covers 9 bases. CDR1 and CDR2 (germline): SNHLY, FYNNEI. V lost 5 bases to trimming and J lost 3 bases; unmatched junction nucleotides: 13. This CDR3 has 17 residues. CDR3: CASSHSRDREEDYGYTF. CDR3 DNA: TGTGCCAGCAGTCACTCCCGGGACAGGGAGGAGGACTATGGCTACACCTTC.

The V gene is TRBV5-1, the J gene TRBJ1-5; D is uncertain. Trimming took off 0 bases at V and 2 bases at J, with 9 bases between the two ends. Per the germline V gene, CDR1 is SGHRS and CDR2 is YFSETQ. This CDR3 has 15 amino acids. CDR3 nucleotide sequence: TGCGCCAGCAGCTTGGGGGGTTTGGGCAATCAGCCCCAGCATTTT. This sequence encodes CASSLGGLGNQPQHF.

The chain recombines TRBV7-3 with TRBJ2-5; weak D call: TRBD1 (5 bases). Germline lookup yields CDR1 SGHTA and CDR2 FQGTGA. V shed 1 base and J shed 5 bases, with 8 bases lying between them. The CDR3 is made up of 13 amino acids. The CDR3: CASSLSQGETQYF. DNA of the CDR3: TGTGCCAGCAGCTTAAGCCAGGGTGAGACCCAGTACTTC.

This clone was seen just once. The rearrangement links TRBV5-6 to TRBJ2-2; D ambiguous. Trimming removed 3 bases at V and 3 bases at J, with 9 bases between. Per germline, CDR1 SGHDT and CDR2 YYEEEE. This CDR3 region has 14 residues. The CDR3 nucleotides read TGTGCCAGCAGCTCAATGGGCCACACCGGGGAGCTGTTTTTT. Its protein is CASSSMGHTGELFF.

The CDR3 bases are TGTGCCAGCAGTTTTCAAGGACAGAAGTACGAGCAGTACTTC. The encoded protein is CASSFQGQKYEQYF. The chain combines TRBV28 with TRBJ2-7; weak D call: TRBD1 (6 bases). Germline V gives CDR1 MDHEN, CDR2 SYDVKM. V was pared by 3 bases and J by 4 bases, with 13 bases between. This CDR3 is built from 14 residues.

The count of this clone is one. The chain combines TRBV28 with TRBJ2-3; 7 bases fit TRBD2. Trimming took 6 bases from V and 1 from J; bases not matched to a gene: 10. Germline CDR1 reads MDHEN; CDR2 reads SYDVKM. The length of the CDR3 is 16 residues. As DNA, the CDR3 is TGTGCCAGCAGACCCGGGGGGATAGGGGGCACAGATACGCAGTATTTT. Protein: CASRPGGIGGTDTQYF.

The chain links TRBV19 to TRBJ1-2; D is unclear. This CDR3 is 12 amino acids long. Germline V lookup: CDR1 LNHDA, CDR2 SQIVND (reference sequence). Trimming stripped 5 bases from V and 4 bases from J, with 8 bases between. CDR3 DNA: TGTGCCAGTAGTGGGGTTTTCTATGGCTACACCTTC. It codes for CASSGVFYGYTF.

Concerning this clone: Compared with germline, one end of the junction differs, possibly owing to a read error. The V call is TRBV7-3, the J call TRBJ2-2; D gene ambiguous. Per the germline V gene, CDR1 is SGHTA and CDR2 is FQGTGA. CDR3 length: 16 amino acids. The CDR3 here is CASSVTAAEHTGELFF. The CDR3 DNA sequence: TGTGCCAGCAGCGTAACTGCCGCGGAACACACCGGGGAGCTGTTTTTT.

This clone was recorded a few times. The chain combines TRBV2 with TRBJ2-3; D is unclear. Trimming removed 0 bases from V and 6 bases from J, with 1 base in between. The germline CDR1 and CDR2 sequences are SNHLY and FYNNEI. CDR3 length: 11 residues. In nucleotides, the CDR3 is TGTGCCAGCAGTGAAGCTGATACGCAGTATTTT. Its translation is CASSEADTQYF.

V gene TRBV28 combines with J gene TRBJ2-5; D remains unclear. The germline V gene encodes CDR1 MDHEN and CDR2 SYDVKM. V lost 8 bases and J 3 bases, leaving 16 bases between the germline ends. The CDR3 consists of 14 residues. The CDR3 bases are TGTGCCAGCGTTGACTCGCCGATAAAAGAGACCCAGTACTTC. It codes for CASVDSPIKETQYF.

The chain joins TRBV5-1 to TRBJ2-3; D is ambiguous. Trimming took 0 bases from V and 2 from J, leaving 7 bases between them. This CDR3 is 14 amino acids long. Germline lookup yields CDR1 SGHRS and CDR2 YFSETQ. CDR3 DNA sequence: TGCGCCAGCAGCTTGGTAGCTATCACAGATACGCAGTATTTT. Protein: CASSLVAITDTQYF.

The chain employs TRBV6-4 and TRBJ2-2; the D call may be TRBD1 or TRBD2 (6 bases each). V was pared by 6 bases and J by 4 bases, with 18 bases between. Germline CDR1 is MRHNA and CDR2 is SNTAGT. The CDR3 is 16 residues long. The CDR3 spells CASSSGSGGGTGELFF. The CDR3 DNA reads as TGTGCCAGCAGCTCCGGGTCCGGAGGGGGCACCGGGGAGCTGTTTTTT.

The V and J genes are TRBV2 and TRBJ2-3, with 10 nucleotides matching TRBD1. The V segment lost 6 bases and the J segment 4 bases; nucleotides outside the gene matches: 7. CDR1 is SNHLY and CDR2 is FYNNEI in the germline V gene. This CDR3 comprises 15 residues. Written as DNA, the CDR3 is TGTGCCAGCAGCCTCCGGGACAGGGGACCAGATACGCAGTATTTT. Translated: CASSLRDRGPDTQYF.

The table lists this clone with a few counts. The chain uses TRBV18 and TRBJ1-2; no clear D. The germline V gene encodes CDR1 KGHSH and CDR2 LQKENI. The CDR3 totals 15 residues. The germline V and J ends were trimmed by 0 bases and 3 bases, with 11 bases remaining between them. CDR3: CASSPPSGLDYGYTF. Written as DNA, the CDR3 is TGTGCCAGCTCACCACCGTCGGGCCTTGACTATGGCTACACCTTC.

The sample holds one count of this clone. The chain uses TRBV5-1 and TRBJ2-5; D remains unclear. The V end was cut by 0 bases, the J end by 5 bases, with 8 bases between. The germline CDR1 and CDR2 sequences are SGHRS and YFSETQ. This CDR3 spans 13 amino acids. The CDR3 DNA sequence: TGCGCCAGCAGCTTGGGTCCCAGGGAGACCCAGTACTTC. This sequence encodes CASSLGPRETQYF.

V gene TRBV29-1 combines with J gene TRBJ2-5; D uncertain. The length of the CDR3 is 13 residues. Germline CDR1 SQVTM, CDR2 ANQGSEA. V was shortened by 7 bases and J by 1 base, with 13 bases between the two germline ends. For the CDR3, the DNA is TGCAGCGCCGAAAACAGCTTCCAAGAGACCCAGTACTTC. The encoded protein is CSAENSFQETQYF.

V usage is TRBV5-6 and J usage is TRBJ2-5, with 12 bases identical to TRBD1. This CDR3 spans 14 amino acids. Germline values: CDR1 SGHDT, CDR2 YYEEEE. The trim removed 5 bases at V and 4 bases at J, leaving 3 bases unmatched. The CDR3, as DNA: TGTGCCAGCAGTGGGGACAGGGGGCGAGAGACCCAGTACTTC. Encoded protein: CASSGDRGRETQYF.

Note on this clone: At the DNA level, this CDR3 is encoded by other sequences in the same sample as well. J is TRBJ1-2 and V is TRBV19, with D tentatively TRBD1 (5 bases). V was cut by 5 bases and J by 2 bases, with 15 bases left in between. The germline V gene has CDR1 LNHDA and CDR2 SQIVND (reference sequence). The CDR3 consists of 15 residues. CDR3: CASSRSLGTNYGYTF. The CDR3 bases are TGTGCCAGTAGTCGTAGCCTCGGGACCAACTATGGCTACACCTTC.

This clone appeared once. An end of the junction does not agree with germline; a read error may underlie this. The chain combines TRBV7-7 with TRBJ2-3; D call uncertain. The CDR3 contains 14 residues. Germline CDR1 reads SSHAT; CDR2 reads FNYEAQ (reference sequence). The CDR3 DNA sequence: TGTGCTAGCAGCTTATCCGGAATCACAGATACGCAGTATTTT. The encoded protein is CASSLSGITDTQYF. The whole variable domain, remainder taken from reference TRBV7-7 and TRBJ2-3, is GAGVSQSPRYKVTKRGQDVTLRCDPISSHATLYWYQQALGQGPEFLTYFNYEAQPDKSGLPSDRFSAERPEGSISTLTIQRTEQRDSAMYRCASSLSGITDTQYFGPGTRLTVL.

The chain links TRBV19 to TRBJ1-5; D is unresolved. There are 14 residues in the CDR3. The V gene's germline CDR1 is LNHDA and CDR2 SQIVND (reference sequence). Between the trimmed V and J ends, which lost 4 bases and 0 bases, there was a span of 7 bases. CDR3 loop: CASSRSGSNQPQHF. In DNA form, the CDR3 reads TGTGCCAGTAGTAGGTCAGGTAGCAATCAGCCCCAGCATTTT.

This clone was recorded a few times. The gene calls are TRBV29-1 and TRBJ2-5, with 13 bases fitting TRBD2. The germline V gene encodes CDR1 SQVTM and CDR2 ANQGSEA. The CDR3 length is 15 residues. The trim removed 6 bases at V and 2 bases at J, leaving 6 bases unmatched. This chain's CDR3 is CSVGTSGTIQETQYF. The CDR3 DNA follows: TGCAGCGTCGGGACTAGCGGGACGATACAAGAGACCCAGTACTTC.

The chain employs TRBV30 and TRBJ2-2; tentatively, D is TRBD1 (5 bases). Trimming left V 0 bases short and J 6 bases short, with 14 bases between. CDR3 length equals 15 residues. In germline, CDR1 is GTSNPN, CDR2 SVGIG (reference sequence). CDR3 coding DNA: TGTGCCTGGAGTGTACTGGTAGGGGTTGCCGGGGAGCTGTTTTTT. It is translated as CAWSVLVGVAGELFF.

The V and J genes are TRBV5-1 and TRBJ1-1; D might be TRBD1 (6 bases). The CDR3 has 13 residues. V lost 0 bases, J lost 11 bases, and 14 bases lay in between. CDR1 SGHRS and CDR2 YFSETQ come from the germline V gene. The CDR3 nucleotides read TGCGCCAGCAGCTTGGCACAGGGAATGGAGGCTTTCTTT. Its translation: CASSLAQGMEAFF. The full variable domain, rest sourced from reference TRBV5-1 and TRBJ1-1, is KAGVTQTPRYLIKTRGQQVTLSCSPISGHRSVSWYQQTPGQGLQFLFEYFSETQRNKGNFPGRFSGRQFSNSRSEMNVSTLELGDSALYLCASSLAQGMEAFFGQGTRLTVV.

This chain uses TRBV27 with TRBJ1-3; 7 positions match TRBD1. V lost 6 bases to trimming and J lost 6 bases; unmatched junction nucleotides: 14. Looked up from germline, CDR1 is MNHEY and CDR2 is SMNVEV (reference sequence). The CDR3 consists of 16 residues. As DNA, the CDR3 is TGTGCCAGCAGCCCGGGGAAGGGGGCGTTTATAAACACCATATATTTT. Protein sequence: CASSPGKGAFINTIYF.

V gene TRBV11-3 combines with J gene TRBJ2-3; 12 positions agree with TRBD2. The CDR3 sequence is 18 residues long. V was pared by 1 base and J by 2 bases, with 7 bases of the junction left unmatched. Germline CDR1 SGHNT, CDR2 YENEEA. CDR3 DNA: TGTGCCAGCAGCTTAGGGCTAGCGGGAGGGCCCAACACAGATACGCAGTATTTT. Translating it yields CASSLGLAGGPNTDTQYF.